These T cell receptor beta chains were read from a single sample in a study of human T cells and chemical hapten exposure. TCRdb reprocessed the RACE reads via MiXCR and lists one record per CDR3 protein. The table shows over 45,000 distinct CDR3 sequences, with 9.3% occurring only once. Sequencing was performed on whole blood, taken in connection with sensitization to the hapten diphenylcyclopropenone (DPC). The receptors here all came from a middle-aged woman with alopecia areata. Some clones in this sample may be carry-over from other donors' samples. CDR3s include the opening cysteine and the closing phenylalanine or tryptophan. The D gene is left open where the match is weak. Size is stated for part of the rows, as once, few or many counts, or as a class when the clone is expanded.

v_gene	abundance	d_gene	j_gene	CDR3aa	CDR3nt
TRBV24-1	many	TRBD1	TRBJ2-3	CATSDLRAGGADTQYF	TGTGCCACCAGTGATTTGCGGGCAGGGGGCGCAGATACGCAGTATTTT
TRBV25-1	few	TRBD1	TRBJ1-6	CASSPGQPNSPLHF	TGTGCCAGCTCTCCGGGACAGCCTAATTCACCCCTCCACTTT
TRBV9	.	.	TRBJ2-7	CASSVGPGFSYEQYF	TGTGCCAGCAGCGTGGGGCCAGGGTTCTCCTACGAGCAGTACTTC
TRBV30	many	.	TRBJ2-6	CAWTSSGANVLTF	TGTGCCTGGACTTCCTCTGGGGCCAACGTCCTGACTTTC
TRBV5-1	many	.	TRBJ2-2	CASSSFGGLPGELFF	TGCGCCAGCAGCAGCTTTGGGGGCTTGCCCGGGGAGCTGTTTTTT
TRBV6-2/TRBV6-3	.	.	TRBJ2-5	CASSSSLFGETQYF	TGTGCCAGCAGTTCGTCCCTTTTCGGGGAGACCCAGTACTTC
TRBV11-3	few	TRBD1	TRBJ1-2	CASSATTGVYGYTF	TGTGCCAGCAGCGCCACAACAGGGGTCTATGGCTACACCTTC
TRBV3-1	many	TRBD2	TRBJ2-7	CASSPTSGVSEQYF	TGTGCCAGCAGCCCTACTAGCGGGGTAAGCGAGCAGTACTTC
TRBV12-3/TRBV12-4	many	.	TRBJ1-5	CASSLWGEGNQPQHF	TGTGCCAGCAGTTTATGGGGGGAAGGGAATCAGCCCCAGCATTTT
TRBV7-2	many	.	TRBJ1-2	CASSPAADYGYTF	TGTGCCAGCAGCCCCGCAGCAGACTATGGCTACACCTTC
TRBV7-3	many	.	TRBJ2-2	CASSLSGVSSPGELFF	TGTGCCAGCAGCTTAAGCGGGGTCTCCTCTCCCGGGGAGCTGTTTTTT
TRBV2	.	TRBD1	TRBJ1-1	CASSGRWDSTEAFF	TGTGCCAGCAGTGGTAGGTGGGACAGCACTGAAGCTTTCTTT
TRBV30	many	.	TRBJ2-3	CAWSVRRGDTQYF	TGTGCCTGGAGTGTTAGGCGAGGAGATACGCAGTATTTT
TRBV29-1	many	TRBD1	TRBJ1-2	CSVTRTGGGNGYTF	TGCAGCGTAACCCGGACAGGGGGAGGAAATGGCTACACCTTC
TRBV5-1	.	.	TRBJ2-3	CASSLRPQDEPYTDTQYF	TGCGCCAGCAGCCTGCGCCCTCAGGACGAACCCTACACAGATACGCAGTATTTT
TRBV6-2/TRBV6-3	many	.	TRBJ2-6	CASHRGANVLTF	TGTGCCAGCCATAGAGGGGCCAACGTCCTGACTTTC
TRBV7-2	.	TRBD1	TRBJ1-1	CASRGPGQGVPEAFF	TGTGCCAGCAGAGGTCCGGGACAGGGGGTTCCTGAAGCTTTCTTT
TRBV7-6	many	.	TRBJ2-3	CASSLARDEETDTQYF	TGTGCCAGCAGCTTAGCTCGTGACGAGGAAACAGATACGCAGTATTTT
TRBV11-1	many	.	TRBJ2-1	CASSMTMSNEQFF	TGTGCCAGCAGCATGACTATGTCAAATGAGCAGTTCTTC
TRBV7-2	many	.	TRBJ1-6	CASRGGGDSPLHF	TGTGCCAGCCGGGGCGGCGGGGATTCACCCCTCCACTTT
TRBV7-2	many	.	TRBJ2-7	CASSLDGSSGEQYF	TGTGCCAGCAGCTTAGATGGGAGCTCGGGCGAGCAGTACTTC
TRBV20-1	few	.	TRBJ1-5	CSARDLNQPQHF	TGCAGTGCTAGAGATCTTAACCAGCCCCAGCATTTT
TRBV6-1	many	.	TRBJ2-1	CASSIWDEQFF	TGTGCCAGCAGCATCTGGGATGAGCAGTTCTTC
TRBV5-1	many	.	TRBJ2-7	CASSFLGRGSSYEQYF	TGCGCCAGCAGCTTCTTGGGGCGGGGCTCTTCCTACGAGCAGTACTTC
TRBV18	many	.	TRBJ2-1	CASSPGSASRPNEQFF	TGTGCCAGCTCACCAGGGTCGGCTAGCCGGCCGAATGAGCAGTTCTTC
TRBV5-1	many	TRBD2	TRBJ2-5	CASSGGLAEQETQYF	TGCGCCAGCAGCGGCGGACTAGCGGAACAAGAGACCCAGTACTTC
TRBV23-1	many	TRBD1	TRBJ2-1	CASSQPPGTGGNEQFF	TGCGCCAGCAGTCAGCCCCCCGGGACAGGGGGGAATGAGCAGTTCTTC
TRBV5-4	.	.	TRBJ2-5	CATSFKQGKETQYF	TGTGCCACCAGCTTTAAACAGGGAAAAGAGACCCAGTACTTC
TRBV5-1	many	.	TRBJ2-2	CASSLGDSPNTGELFF	TGCGCCAGCAGCTTGGGAGACTCCCCGAACACCGGGGAGCTGTTTTTT
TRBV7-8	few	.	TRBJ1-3	CASREGRPGSSGNTIYF	TGTGCCAGCAGGGAAGGCCGTCCGGGTTCCTCTGGAAACACCATATATTTT
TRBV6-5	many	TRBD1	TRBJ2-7	CASSYSGDRERLYEQYF	TGTGCCAGCAGTTACTCAGGGGACAGGGAACGCCTGTACGAGCAGTACTTC
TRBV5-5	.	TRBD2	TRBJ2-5	CASSLGKAGGSYQETQYF	TGTGCCAGCAGCTTGGGTAAAGCGGGGGGGTCGTACCAAGAGACCCAGTACTTC
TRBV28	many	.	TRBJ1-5	CASSALDQPQHF	TGTGCCAGCAGTGCCCTTGACCAGCCCCAGCATTTT